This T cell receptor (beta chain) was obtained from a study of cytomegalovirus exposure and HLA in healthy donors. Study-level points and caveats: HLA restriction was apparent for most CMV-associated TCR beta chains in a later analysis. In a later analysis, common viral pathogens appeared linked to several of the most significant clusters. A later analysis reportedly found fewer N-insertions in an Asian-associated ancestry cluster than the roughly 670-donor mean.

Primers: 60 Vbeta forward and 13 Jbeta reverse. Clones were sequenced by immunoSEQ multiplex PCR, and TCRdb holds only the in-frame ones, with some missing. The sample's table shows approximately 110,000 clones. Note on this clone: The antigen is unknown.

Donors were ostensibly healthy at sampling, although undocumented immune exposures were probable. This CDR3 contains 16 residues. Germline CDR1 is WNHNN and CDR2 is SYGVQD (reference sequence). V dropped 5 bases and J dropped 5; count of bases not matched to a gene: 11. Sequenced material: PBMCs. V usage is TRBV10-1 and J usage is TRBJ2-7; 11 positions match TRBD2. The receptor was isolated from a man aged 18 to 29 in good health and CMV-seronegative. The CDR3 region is CASSRILAGVPHEQYF. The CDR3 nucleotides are TGCGCCAGCAGTAGAATACTAGCGGGAGTACCTCACGAGCAGTACTTC.